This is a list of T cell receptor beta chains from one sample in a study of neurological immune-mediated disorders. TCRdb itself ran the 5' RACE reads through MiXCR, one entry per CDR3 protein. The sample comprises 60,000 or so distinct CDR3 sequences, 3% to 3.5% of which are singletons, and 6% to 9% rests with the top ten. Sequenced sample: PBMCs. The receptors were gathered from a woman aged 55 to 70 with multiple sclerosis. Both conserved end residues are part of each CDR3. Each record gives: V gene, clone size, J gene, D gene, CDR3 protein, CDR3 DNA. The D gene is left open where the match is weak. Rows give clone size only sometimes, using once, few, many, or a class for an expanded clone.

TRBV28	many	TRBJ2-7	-	CASSPGGRRYEQYF	TGTGCCAGCAGCCCGGGCGGACGGCGCTACGAGCAGTACTTC
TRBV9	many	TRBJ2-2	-	CASSVRTTNGELFF	TGTGCCAGCAGCGTAAGGACTACTAACGGGGAGCTGTTTTTT
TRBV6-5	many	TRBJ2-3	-	CASSYSGSNTQYF	TGTGCCAGCAGTTACTCGGGGAGTAATACGCAGTATTTT
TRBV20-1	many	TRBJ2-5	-	CSVREERLRQETQYF	TGCAGTGTAAGGGAAGAGCGGCTGCGCCAAGAGACCCAGTACTTC
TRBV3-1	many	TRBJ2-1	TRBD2	CASSQGRLAGALEQFF	TGTGCCAGCAGCCAAGGAAGACTAGCGGGAGCGCTAGAGCAGTTCTTC
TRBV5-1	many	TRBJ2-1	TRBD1	CASSPGTGPLNEQFF	TGCGCCAGCAGCCCCGGGACAGGCCCTCTCAATGAGCAGTTCTTC
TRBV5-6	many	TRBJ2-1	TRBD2	CASSLTSGVTIYNEQFF	TGTGCCAGCAGCTTGACTAGCGGGGTAACAATCTACAATGAGCAGTTCTTC
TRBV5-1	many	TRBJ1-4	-	CASGSDGYNEKLFF	TGCGCCAGCGGATCGGACGGCTATAATGAAAAACTGTTTTTT
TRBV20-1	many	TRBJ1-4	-	CSAPKRGNEKLFF	TGCAGTGCTCCTAAAAGGGGGAATGAAAAACTGTTTTTT
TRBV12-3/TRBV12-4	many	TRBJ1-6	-	CASSPDFSPLHF	TGTGCCAGCAGCCCGGACTTTTCACCCCTCCACTTT
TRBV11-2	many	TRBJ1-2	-	CASSSLSGTDSVHGYTF	TGTGCCAGCAGCTCCCTTAGTGGAACAGATTCTGTTCATGGCTACACCTTC
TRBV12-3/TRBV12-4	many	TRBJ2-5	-	CASSFGGRETQYF	TGTGCCAGCAGTTTCGGGGGCCGGGAGACCCAGTACTTC
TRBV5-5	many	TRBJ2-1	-	CASSLADYYNEQFF	TGTGCCAGCAGCTTGGCCGACTACTACAATGAGCAGTTCTTC
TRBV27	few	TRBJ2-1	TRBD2	CASSLFGGRAFINEQFF	TGTGCCAGCAGTTTATTTGGCGGGAGGGCCTTTATCAATGAGCAGTTCTTC
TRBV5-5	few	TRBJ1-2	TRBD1	CASSPRLQGAPNYGYTF	TGTGCCAGCAGCCCCCGGTTGCAGGGGGCCCCTAACTATGGCTACACCTTC
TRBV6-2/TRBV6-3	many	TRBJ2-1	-	CASSYLAHSSYNEQFF	TGTGCCAGCAGTTACCTTGCACATAGCTCCTACAATGAGCAGTTCTTC
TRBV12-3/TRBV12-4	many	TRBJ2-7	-	CASSLSSSYEQYF	TGTGCCAGCAGTTTAAGCAGTTCCTACGAGCAGTACTTC
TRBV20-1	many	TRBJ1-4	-	CSAVRDSTKKLFF	TGCAGTGCTGTCCGGGACTCCACGAAGAAACTGTTTTTT
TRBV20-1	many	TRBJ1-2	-	CSARGGYGYTF	TGCAGTGCTAGGGGGGGCTATGGCTACACCTTC
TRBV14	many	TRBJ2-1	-	CASSQDRSGRDEQFF	TGTGCCAGCAGCCAAGATCGGTCAGGGCGGGATGAGCAGTTCTTC
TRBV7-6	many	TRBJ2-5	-	CASSLLPTAPLTQYF	TGTGCCAGCAGCTTACTCCCGACGGCCCCTTTGACCCAGTACTTC
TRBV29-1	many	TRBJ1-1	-	CSVEEAHLNTEAFF	TGCAGCGTTGAAGAGGCACATTTGAACACTGAAGCTTTCTTT
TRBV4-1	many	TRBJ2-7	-	CASSQVGAAGVYEQYF	TGCGCCAGCAGCCAAGTTGGTGCAGCAGGGGTCTACGAGCAGTACTTC
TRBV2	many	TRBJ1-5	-	CASSRGQPQHF	TGTGCCAGCAGCCGGGGTCAGCCCCAGCATTTT
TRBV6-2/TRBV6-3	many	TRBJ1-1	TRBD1	CASRSGTGEAFF	TGTGCCAGCAGGTCCGGGACAGGGGAAGCTTTCTTT
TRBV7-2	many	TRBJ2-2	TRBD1	CASSRDRENTGELFF	TGTGCCAGCAGCCGGGACAGGGAGAACACCGGGGAGCTGTTTTTT
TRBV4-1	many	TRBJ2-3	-	CASSHHGLGTDTQYF	TGCGCCAGCAGCCACCACGGACTGGGTACAGATACGCAGTATTTT
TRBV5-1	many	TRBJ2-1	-	CASSLWGEQFF	TGCGCCAGCAGCTTGTGGGGGGAGCAGTTCTTC
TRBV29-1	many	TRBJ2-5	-	CSVEYGNQETQYF	TGCAGCGTTGAATACGGAAACCAAGAGACCCAGTACTTC
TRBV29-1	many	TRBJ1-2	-	CSVAQGPLSGYTF	TGCAGCGTGGCCCAGGGACCTTTATCCGGCTACACCTTC
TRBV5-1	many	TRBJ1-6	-	CASSLRGSYNSPLHF	TGCGCCAGCAGCTTGCGGGGGAGTTATAATTCACCCCTCCACTTT
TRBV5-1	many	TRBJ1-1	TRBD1	CASSHRGPSNTEAFF	TGCGCCAGCAGCCACAGGGGGCCTTCGAACACTGAAGCTTTCTTT
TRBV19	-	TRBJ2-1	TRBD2	CASSQGGRVGYNEQFF	TGTGCCAGTAGTCAAGGCGGGAGGGTCGGTTACAATGAGCAGTTCTTC
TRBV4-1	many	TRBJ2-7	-	CASSQAGAVYEQYF	TGCGCCAGCAGCCAGGCGGGGGCGGTCTACGAGCAGTACTTC
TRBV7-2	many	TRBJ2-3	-	CASSLQALSTDTQYF	TGTGCCAGCAGCTTACAGGCCCTAAGCACAGATACGCAGTATTTT
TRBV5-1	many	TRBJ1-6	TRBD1	CASSPAETGSSPLHF	TGCGCCAGCAGTCCTGCTGAGACAGGGAGTTCACCCCTCCACTTT
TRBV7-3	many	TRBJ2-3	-	CAKQSGVSSVRIDTQYF	TGTGCCAAACAGTCGGGTGTCTCTAGCGTACGGATAGATACGCAGTATTTT
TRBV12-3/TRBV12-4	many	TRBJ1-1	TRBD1	CASSRTGEAFF	TGTGCCAGCAGTCGGACAGGTGAAGCTTTCTTT
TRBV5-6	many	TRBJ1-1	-	CASSWGDTEAFF	TGTGCCAGCAGCTGGGGGGACACTGAAGCTTTCTTT
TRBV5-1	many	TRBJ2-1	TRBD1	CASSSTGVDNEQFF	TGCGCCAGCAGCTCCACAGGGGTAGACAATGAGCAGTTCTTC
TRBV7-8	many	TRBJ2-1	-	CASSPANAFYNEQFF	TGTGCCAGCAGCCCCGCAAATGCGTTTTACAATGAGCAGTTCTTC
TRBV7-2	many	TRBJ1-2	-	CASSPRGGRGYTF	TGTGCCAGCAGCCCCCGGGGGGGACGCGGCTACACCTTC
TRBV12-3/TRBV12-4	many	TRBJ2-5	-	CASSLGQGKTQYF	TGTGCCAGCAGTTTAGGACAAGGGAAGACCCAGTACTTC
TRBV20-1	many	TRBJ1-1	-	CSAREVEAFF	TGCAGTGCTAGGGAGGTTGAAGCTTTCTTT
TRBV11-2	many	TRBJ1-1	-	CASSLVQGSEAFF	TGTGCCAGCAGCTTAGTCCAGGGTAGTGAAGCTTTCTTT
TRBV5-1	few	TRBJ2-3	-	CASSQNDFQDTQYF	TGCGCCAGCAGCCAGAACGACTTCCAAGATACGCAGTATTTT
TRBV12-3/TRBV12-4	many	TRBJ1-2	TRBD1	CASSSQQGADGYTF	TGTGCCAGCAGTTCCCAACAGGGGGCGGACGGCTACACCTTC
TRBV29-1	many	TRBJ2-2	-	CSVTASSAGELFF	TGCAGCGTCACTGCTAGTTCCGCCGGGGAGCTGTTTTTT
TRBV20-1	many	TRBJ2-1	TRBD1	CSARDGQDGNNEQFF	TGCAGTGCTAGAGATGGACAGGACGGAAACAATGAGCAGTTCTTC
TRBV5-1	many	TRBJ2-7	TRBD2	CASSLALAGTTYEQYF	TGCGCCAGCAGCTTGGCCCTAGCGGGGACCACCTACGAGCAGTACTTC
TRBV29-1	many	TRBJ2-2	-	CSVADTGELFF	TGCAGCGTTGCGGACACCGGGGAGCTGTTTTTT
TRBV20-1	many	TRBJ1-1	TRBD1	CSSRDRKTYTEAFF	TGCAGTAGCCGGGACAGGAAAACTTACACTGAAGCTTTCTTT
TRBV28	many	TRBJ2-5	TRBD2	CASSPLGGVRPSMYF	TGTGCCAGCAGTCCGCTGGGGGGGGTTCGGCCCAGTATGTACTTC
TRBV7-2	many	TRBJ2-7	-	CASSSRTGSYEQYF	TGTGCCAGCAGCTCAAGGACGGGGTCCTACGAGCAGTACTTC